The 18 T cell receptor beta chains reported below all come from one sample, sequenced in a study of blood T cell repertoires in COVID-19. Sequencing used immunoSEQ multiplex PCR; TCRdb keeps in-frame clones, though not all of them. Of more than 20,000 clones in the sample, 80% to 90% were seen once. Sequences were obtained from peripheral blood. All receptors derive from a human donor with active COVID-19. The donor label of this sample is uncertain.

The V gene is TRBV7-6, the J gene TRBJ2-2, with 7 bases identical to TRBD2. CDR3 length: 15 amino acids. The V gene end was trimmed by 0 bases and the J gene end by 6 bases; junction bases not matched to a gene: 4. Per the germline V gene, CDR1 is SGHVS and CDR2 is FNYEAQ. CDR3 nucleotide sequence: TGTGCCAGCAGCTTAGCGGCGGGAGCTCCCGGGGAGCTGTTTTTT. Residues: CASSLAAGAPGELFF.

The chain links TRBV9 to TRBJ2-3; a weak D match, TRBD2 (6 bases). The germline V gene encodes CDR1 SGDLS and CDR2 YYNGEE. This CDR3 has 14 amino acids. V lost 2 bases and J lost 6, with 13 bases in between. The CDR3 nucleotides are TGTGCCAGCAGCGTTCCCCCTAGCGAGGATACGCAGTATTTT. It translates to CASSVPPSEDTQYF.

The CDR3 here is CASSWGQVSSEKLFF. The CDR3, as DNA: TGCGCCAGCAGCTGGGGACAGGTCAGCAGTGAAAAACTGTTTTTT. J is TRBJ1-4 and V is TRBV5-1, with 8 bases identical to TRBD1. After removal of 3 bases from V and 7 bases from J, the junction contained 8 bases not matched to a gene. Germline CDR1 is SGHRS and CDR2 is YFSETQ. The CDR3 runs to 15 residues.

The chain combines TRBV30 with TRBJ1-3; D might be TRBD1 (5 bases). The germline gives CDR1 GTSNPN, CDR2 SVGIG (reference sequence). Trimming took off 4 bases at V and 0 bases at J, with 10 bases between the two ends. CDR3 size: 14 residues. CDR3 nucleotides: TGTGCCTGGACTCCAGGGAACTCTGGAAACACCATATATTTT. Its translation is CAWTPGNSGNTIYF.

The chain couples TRBV5-1 to TRBJ2-2; tentative D call: TRBD2 (6 bases). V was clipped by 1 base and J by 5 bases, with 15 bases between them. CDR1 is SGHRS, CDR2 YFSETQ, per germline. The CDR3 has 16 residues. The CDR3 region has the DNA TGCGCCAGCAGCTTGATTCCGGGAGACAATACCGGGGAGCTGTTTTTT. Amino acids: CASSLIPGDNTGELFF.

The chain carries TRBV11-2 and TRBJ1-4; TRBD1 matches 9 bases. J was trimmed by 3 bases and V by 5 bases; bases with no gene match: 7. This CDR3 has 16 residues. Germline CDR1 and CDR2: SGHAT and FQNNGV. The CDR3 DNA reads as TGTGCCAGCAGCCTGACAGGGGGGGCCCCTAATGAAAAACTGTTTTTT. This translates into CASSLTGGAPNEKLFF.

V usage is TRBV3-1 (or the pseudogene TRBV3-2) and J usage is TRBJ1-5, with no clear D. CDR1 and CDR2 (germline): LGHDT, YNNKEL (reference sequence). Trimming took off 1 base at V and 2 bases at J, with 6 bases between the two ends. The CDR3 covers 14 residues. The CDR3 DNA reads TGTGCCAGCAGCCAAGCATCAGGCAATCAGCCCCAGCATTTT. This gives the protein CASSQASGNQPQHF.

The rearrangement links TRBV10-3 to TRBJ1-5; possible D gene TRBD1, 5 bases. Germline CDR1 is ENHRY and CDR2 is SYGVKD. Trimming removed 10 bases at V and 4 bases at J, with 20 bases between. CDR3 length: 15 amino acids. The CDR3: CATARSGGGNQPQHF. DNA of the CDR3: TGTGCCACCGCAAGATCAGGCGGGGGTAATCAGCCCCAGCATTTT.

The chain has TRBV28 and TRBJ2-5; 8 bases line up with TRBD2. V shed 4 bases, J shed 4 bases, and the junction held 5 bases outside the gene matches. Germline CDR1 MDHEN, CDR2 SYDVKM. The CDR3 covers 14 residues. CDR3 DNA sequence: TGTGCCAGCAGTTCACCGGGAGGGGGAGAGACCCAGTACTTC. Residues: CASSSPGGGETQYF.

This CDR3 reads CASSQEQRQLSYEQYF. In DNA form, the CDR3 reads TGCGCCAGCAGCCAAGAGCAGAGACAGTTATCCTACGAGCAGTACTTC. V and J are TRBV4-1 and TRBJ2-7, with D possibly being TRBD1 (5 bases). CDR1 is MGHRA, CDR2 YSYEKL, per germline. CDR3 length: 16 residues. Trimming cost V 0 bases and J 1 base, with 13 bases left between them.

The gene calls are TRBV6-5 and TRBJ2-7; D is possibly TRBD2 (5 bases). Trimming cost V 0 bases and J 3 bases, with 12 bases left between them. The length of the CDR3 is 15 residues. Per germline, CDR1 MNHEY and CDR2 SVGAGI. The CDR3 region is CASSYSSGSGYEQYF. DNA for the CDR3: TGTGCCAGCAGTTACTCGAGTGGGAGCGGCTACGAGCAGTACTTC.

This chain uses TRBV9 with TRBJ2-1; D gene uncertain. Germline V gene sequence: CDR1 SGDLS, CDR2 YYNGEE. Trimming removed 0 bases at V and 7 bases at J, with 5 bases between. The CDR3 is 12 residues long. CDR3 sequence reads: CASSVGLNEQFF. CDR3 coding DNA: TGTGCCAGCAGCGTAGGACTTAATGAGCAGTTCTTC. Together with reference TRBV9 and TRBJ2-1, the CDR3 gives the full variable domain: DSGVTQTPKHLITATGQRVTLRCSPRSGDLSVYWYQQSLDQGLQFLIQYYNGEERAKGNILERFSAQQFPDLHSELNLSSLELGDSALYFCASSVGLNEQFFGPGTRLTVL.

The V call is TRBV6-6, the J call TRBJ2-3, with 9 bases that match TRBD2. V lost 2 bases to trimming and J lost 0 bases; unmatched junction nucleotides: 3. This CDR3 spans 16 amino acids. Germline V gives CDR1 MNHNY, CDR2 SVGAGI (reference sequence). The CDR3 protein is CASSYAGGGSTDTQYF. The CDR3 DNA follows: TGTGCCAGCAGTTACGCGGGGGGGGGCAGCACAGATACGCAGTATTTT.

V usage is TRBV3-1 (or the pseudogene TRBV3-2) and J usage is TRBJ2-2; the D gene is possibly TRBD1 (6 bases). CDR3 length: 15 residues. Germline CDR1 is LGHDT and CDR2 is YNNKEL (reference sequence). The germline V and J ends were trimmed by 2 bases and 5 bases, with 12 bases remaining between them. CDR3 residues: CASSQYQGSTGELFF. The CDR3, as DNA: TGTGCCAGCAGCCAATACCAGGGGAGTACCGGGGAGCTGTTTTTT.

The rearrangement joins TRBV11-3 to TRBJ2-5, with 7 nucleotides matching TRBD1. Judging by the DNA end, TRBJ2-7 fits better; the J call may be wrong. CDR1 is SGHNT, CDR2 YENEEA, per germline. The CDR3 is 15 amino acids. The CDR3 sequence is CASSLGTGTAGEQYF. For the CDR3, the DNA is TGTGCCAGCAGCTTAGGGACCGGGACAGCTGGCGAGCAGTACTTC.

The gene calls are TRBV9 and TRBJ2-3; D may be TRBD2 (5 bases). Per germline, CDR1 SGDLS and CDR2 YYNGEE. With 2 bases removed from V and 0 bases from J, the gap between germline ends came to 10 bases. This CDR3 comprises 15 residues. In DNA form, the CDR3 reads TGTGCCAGCAGCGTTAGCGCCACTAGCACAGATACGCAGTATTTT. This translates into CASSVSATSTDTQYF.

V and J are TRBV11-3 and TRBJ2-7, with no clear D. Trimming took 7 bases from V and 5 from J, leaving 15 bases between them. There are 13 residues in the CDR3. The germline CDR1 and CDR2 sequences are SGHNT and YENEEA. CDR3 region: CASTTSVLHEQYF. The CDR3 DNA sequence: TGTGCCAGCACCACCTCAGTCCTCCACGAGCAGTACTTC.

The chain recombines TRBV5-1 with TRBJ1-1; TRBD1 matches at 7 bases. V trimming: 1 base; J trimming: 0 bases; junction bases outside the gene matches: 6. CDR3 length: 16 amino acids. The V gene's germline CDR1 is SGHRS and CDR2 YFSETQ. CDR3: CASSLRQGGMNTEAFF. The CDR3 DNA is TGCGCCAGCAGCTTGCGGCAGGGGGGTATGAACACTGAAGCTTTCTTT.